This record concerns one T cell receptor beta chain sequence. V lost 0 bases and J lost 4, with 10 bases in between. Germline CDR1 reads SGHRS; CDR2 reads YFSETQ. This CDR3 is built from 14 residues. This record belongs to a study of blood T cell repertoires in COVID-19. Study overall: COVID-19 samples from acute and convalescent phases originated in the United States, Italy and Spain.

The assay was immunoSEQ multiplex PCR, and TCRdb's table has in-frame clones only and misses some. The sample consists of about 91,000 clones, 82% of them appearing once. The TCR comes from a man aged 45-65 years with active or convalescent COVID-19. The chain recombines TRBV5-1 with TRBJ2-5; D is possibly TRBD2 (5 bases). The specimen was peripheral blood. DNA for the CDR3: TGCGCCAGCAGCTTGGCGCCTAGCAGAGAGACCCAGTACTTC. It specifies CASSLAPSRETQYF.